A single sample gave rise to the 15 T cell receptor beta chains below, sequenced in a study (dated by TCRdb to 2016 to 2018). Preparation of the library involved RT-PCR. The instrument was an Illumina MiSeq. The public reads were reprocessed in TCRdb via fastp at Q25 and MiXCR, keeping in-frame beta chains. When rows share a CDR3 protein, they turn into one entry using the most common DNA and genes. The sample yields hundreds of thousands of distinct CDR3 sequences; 11% to 15% were counted once. About 3.9% of the sample is in the top ten clones. The sequenced sample consisted of memory CD4+ T cells from blood. Receptors originate from a female donor in good health, serving as a healthy control.

The rearrangement uses TRBV9 and TRBJ1-1; tentative D call: TRBD1 (6 bases). Germline values: CDR1 SGDLS, CDR2 YYNGEE. CDR3 length: 14 residues. The V gene lost 6 bases and the J gene lost 3 bases, with 15 bases spanning the gap. The CDR3 reads CASTRGGSDTEAFF. CDR3 DNA: TGTGCCAGCACTAGGGGGGGATCGGACACTGAAGCTTTCTTT. Full variable domain (missing parts from reference TRBV9 and TRBJ1-1): DSGVTQTPKHLITATGQRVTLRCSPRSGDLSVYWYQQSLDQGLQFLIQYYNGEERAKGNILERFSAQQFPDLHSELNLSSLELGDSALYFCASTRGGSDTEAFFGQGTRLTVV.

In this sample, this clonotype turned up a few times. The rearrangement joins TRBV29-1 to TRBJ2-5, with 9 bases fitting TRBD1. The CDR3 is 14 residues long. J was trimmed by 1 base and V by 8 bases; bases with no gene match: 8. Germline CDR1 SQVTM, CDR2 ANQGSEA. In DNA form, the CDR3 reads TGCAGCCTCCTTCCGGGACAGGGCCAAGAGACCCAGTACTTC. It translates to CSLLPGQGQETQYF.

This clonotype turned up a few times. A read error may be the cause here, since a much bigger clone is one base away. V gene TRBV7-9 combines with J gene TRBJ2-1; tentative D call: TRBD1 (6 bases). This CDR3 contains 16 residues. CDR1 and CDR2 from the germline V gene are SEHNR and FQNEAQ (reference sequence). CDR3 DNA sequence: TGTGTCAGCAGCTTATTTAGGGGGTCTCAATACAATGAGCAGTTCTTC. As protein: CVSSLFRGSQYNEQFF.

This clonotype was counted only a few times. The V and J genes are TRBV20-1 and TRBJ1-2; no clear D. V lost 3 bases, J lost 0 bases, and 2 bases lay in between. Germline CDR1 DFQATT, CDR2 SNEGSKA (reference sequence). The CDR3 is 11 amino acids. The CDR3 DNA reads TGCAGTGCTAGTCCTAACTATGGCTACACCTTC. Residues: CSASPNYGYTF.

This clonotype turned up a few times. This chain uses TRBV15 with TRBJ2-3; D gene uncertain. The CDR3 extends over 14 amino acids. In germline, CDR1 is LNHNV, CDR2 YYDKDF (reference sequence). V was trimmed by 0 bases and J by 5 bases, leaving 9 bases between them. CDR3 nucleotides: TGTGCCACCAGCAGAGATCAGCAGCAAGATACGCAGTATTTT. Its translation: CATSRDQQQDTQYF.

This clonotype appeared a few times. The V gene is TRBV9, the J gene TRBJ1-2; D unclear. Germline V CDR1 and CDR2: SGDLS, YYNGEE. The V gene lost 2 bases and the J gene lost 0 bases, with 8 bases spanning the gap. The CDR3 is 14 residues long. The CDR3 DNA reads as TGTGCCAGCAGCGTTCAGCCAACTAACTATGGCTACACCTTC. Translation gives CASSVQPTNYGYTF.

This clonotype has a count of ten or more. J is TRBJ2-3 and V is TRBV12-3 or TRBV12-4, with a weak D call TRBD2 (7 bases). The CDR3 has 16 residues. Deletions cut 6 bases from V and 4 bases from J, with 20 bases between. CDR3 amino acids: CASSIFGGGPADTQYF. DNA of the CDR3: TGTGCCAGCAGCATATTTGGGGGGGGGCCGGCAGATACGCAGTATTTT.

This clonotype turned up a few times. This rearrangement joins TRBV5-1 to TRBJ2-5; maybe TRBD2 (5 bases). With 4 bases removed from V and 3 bases from J, the gap between germline ends came to 10 bases. The germline V gene has CDR1 SGHRS and CDR2 YFSETQ. There are 13 residues in the CDR3. The CDR3 sequence is CASSPSPKETQYF. The CDR3 nucleotides read TGCGCCAGCAGCCCTAGCCCTAAAGAGACCCAGTACTTC.

In this sample, this clonotype turned up many times. The chain has TRBV5-1 and TRBJ2-4; 9 bases line up with TRBD1. In germline, CDR1 is SGHRS, CDR2 YFSETQ. There are 14 residues in the CDR3. Trimming cost V 3 bases and J 5 bases; bases outside gene matches: 3. The CDR3 sequence: CASSYRTGENIQYF. CDR3 sequence (DNA): TGCGCCAGCAGCTATAGGACAGGGGAAAACATTCAGTACTTC.

The chain employs TRBV15 and TRBJ2-7, with 9 bases lining up with TRBD1. The CDR3 is 15 residues long. The V segment lost 5 bases and the J segment 0 bases; nucleotides outside the gene matches: 5. Germline-derived CDR1 and CDR2 are LNHNV and YYDKDF (reference sequence). For the CDR3, the DNA is TGTGCCACCAGCGGGGGACAGGGTTACTCCTACGAGCAGTACTTC. The encoded protein is CATSGGQGYSYEQYF. Full variable domain (missing parts from reference TRBV15 and TRBJ2-7): DAMVIQNPRYQVTQFGKPVTLSCSQTLNHNVMYWYQQKSSQAPKLLFHYYDKDFNNEADTPDNFQSRRPNTSFCFLDIRSPGLGDTAMYLCATSGGQGYSYEQYFGPGTRLTVT.

The V and J genes are TRBV7-6 and TRBJ2-2; 7 bases line up with TRBD2. This CDR3 has 16 residues. V was clipped by 5 bases and J by 4 bases; unmatched bases: 10. Per the germline V gene, CDR1 is SGHVS and CDR2 is FNYEAQ. CDR3 amino acids: CASSPGPAGVTGELFF. CDR3 nucleotides: TGTGCCAGCAGCCCCGGGCCGGCGGGGGTCACCGGGGAGCTGTTTTTT.

This clonotype has only a few counts. The V gene is TRBV29-1, the J gene TRBJ2-7, with D possibly matching TRBD1 (6 bases). This CDR3 region has 13 residues. CDR1 SQVTM and CDR2 ANQGSEA come from the germline V gene. The V end was cut by 6 bases, the J end by 4 bases, with 16 bases between. The CDR3 sequence is CSVTRGIGYEQYF. In DNA, the CDR3 is TGCAGCGTGACAAGGGGGATAGGGTACGAGCAGTACTTC.

This clonotype was observed a few times. The CDR3 loop reads CSAPRTSGRFATQYF. The CDR3 DNA sequence: TGCAGTGCACCCCGGACTAGCGGGAGATTCGCTACGCAGTATTTT. V gene TRBV20-1 combines with J gene TRBJ2-3; 13 bases fit TRBD2. V gave up 6 bases and J gave up 8 bases; unmatched junction bases: 11. The CDR3 runs 15 residues. Germline V gene lookup returns CDR1 DFQATT and CDR2 SNEGSKA (reference sequence).

Many counts were recorded for this clonotype. This rearrangement joins TRBV6-5 to TRBJ1-1; maybe TRBD1 (6 bases). The CDR3 covers 15 residues. The germline CDR1 and CDR2 sequences are MNHEY and SVGAGI. Trimming shortened V by 3 bases and J by 3 bases, and 14 bases separated the two germline ends. The CDR3 coding sequence is TGTGCCAGCAGTTATGACGCGGGGGCCGACACTGAAGCTTTCTTT. Translating it yields CASSYDAGADTEAFF.

This clonotype was observed a few times. V usage is TRBV27 and J usage is TRBJ2-1, with 14 bases lining up with TRBD2. The CDR3 loop spans 15 amino acids. V shed 7 bases, J shed 7 bases, and the junction held 6 bases outside the gene matches. Germline V gene sequence: CDR1 MNHEY, CDR2 SMNVEV (reference sequence). The CDR3 loop reads CASTGLAGGKNEQFF. CDR3 coding DNA: TGTGCCAGCACCGGACTAGCGGGAGGAAAAAATGAGCAGTTCTTC.